This TCR beta chain derives from a study of CD8+ T cells in alopecia areata. General study points: Clonality in lesional scalp, especially alopecia totalis/universalis, exceeded that of normal scalp.

Note on this clone: Its antigen remains unknown.

The sequencing template was cDNA reverse transcribed from extracted RNA. The repertoire was sequenced with immunoSEQ multiplex PCR; TCRdb's copy has only in-frame clones and lacks some. The sample consists of 100,000 to 130,000 clones, 65% to 85% of them appearing once. Germline V CDR1 and CDR2: MGHRA, YSYEKL. The V and J ends lost 1 base and 6 bases, in that order; junction bases with no gene match: 3. CDR3 size: 14 residues. Sample treatment: oral pan-JAK inhibitor, 5-10 mg twice daily. Alopecia areata patients provided lesional scalp punch biopsies and peripheral blood, both collected for the study.

This chain links TRBV4-1 with TRBJ2-7, with 10 nucleotides matching TRBD1. The sequenced sample was CD8+ T cells sorted from blood, obtained at week 24, from a patient treated with tofacitinib. This receptor was obtained from a human donor with alopecia areata. CDR3 protein: CASSQGQGAAEQYF. The CDR3 region has the DNA TGCGCCAGCAGCCAAGGACAGGGGGCGGCCGAGCAGTACTTC.